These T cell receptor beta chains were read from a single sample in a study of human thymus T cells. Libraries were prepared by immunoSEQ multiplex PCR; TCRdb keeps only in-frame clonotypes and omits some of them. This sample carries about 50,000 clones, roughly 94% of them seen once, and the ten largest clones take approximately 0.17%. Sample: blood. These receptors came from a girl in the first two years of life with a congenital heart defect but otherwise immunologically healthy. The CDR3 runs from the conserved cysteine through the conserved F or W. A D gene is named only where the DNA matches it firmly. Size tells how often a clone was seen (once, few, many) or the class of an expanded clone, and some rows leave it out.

CDR3: CASSLHSGTGAGPQHF
DNA: TGTGCCAGCAGCCTCCACTCCGGGACAGGAGCCGGGCCCCAGCATTTT
J: TRBJ1-5
D: TRBD1
V: TRBV4-2
size: .

CDR3: CASSTGAARNEKLFF
DNA: TGTGCCAGCAGCACAGGGGCCGCGAGGAATGAAAAACTGTTTTTT
J: TRBJ1-4
D: TRBD1
V: TRBV5-6
size: .

CDR3: CAIRPGTGLGETQYF
DNA: TGTGCCATCAGGCCCGGGACAGGGTTAGGAGAGACCCAGTACTTC
J: TRBJ2-5
D: TRBD1
V: TRBV10-3
size: once

CDR3: CATSRERSPAVTSSGNTIYF
DNA: TGTGCCACCAGCAGAGAAAGGAGCCCGGCAGTAACGAGCTCTGGAAACACCATATATTTT
J: TRBJ1-3
D: .
V: TRBV15
size: .

CDR3: CASSLGLAETQYF
DNA: TGCGCCAGCAGCTTGGGGTTAGCAGAGACCCAGTACTTC
J: TRBJ2-5
D: .
V: TRBV5-1
size: .

CDR3: CASIGRNTDTQYF
DNA: TGTGCCAGCATTGGGCGGAACACAGATACGCAGTATTTT
J: TRBJ2-3
D: .
V: TRBV2
size: once

CDR3: CAWSVGRLAGKNEQFF
DNA: TGTGCCTGGAGTGTAGGGAGACTAGCGGGAAAAAATGAGCAGTTCTTC
J: TRBJ2-1
D: TRBD2
V: TRBV30
size: .

CDR3: CASSATMGTPLNTEAFF
DNA: TGCGCCAGCAGCGCCACTATGGGGACACCTCTGAACACTGAAGCTTTCTTT
J: TRBJ1-1
D: .
V: TRBV5-1
size: .

CDR3: CASKGAGQPQHF
DNA: TGTGCCAGCAAGGGGGCTGGCCAGCCCCAGCATTTT
J: TRBJ1-5
D: TRBD1
V: TRBV2
size: .

CDR3: CATSFRTSGNSYNEQFF
DNA: TGTGCCACCAGCTTTCGGACTAGCGGAAACTCCTACAATGAGCAGTTCTTC
J: TRBJ2-1
D: TRBD2
V: TRBV15
size: .

CDR3: CASSPQANTEAFF
DNA: TGTGCCAGCAGCCCACAGGCGAACACTGAAGCTTTCTTT
J: TRBJ1-1
D: .
V: TRBV7-6
size: once

CDR3: CSVWTEDYEQYF
DNA: TGCAGCGTTTGGACAGAGGACTACGAGCAGTACTTC
J: TRBJ2-7
D: .
V: TRBV29-1
size: .